Below, 8 T cell receptor beta chains from the same sample are listed, as sequenced in a study of blood T cell repertoires in COVID-19. Profiled with immunoSEQ multiplex PCR; TCRdb holds only in-frame clones, not every one. Of 110,000 or so clones in the sample, around 80% were seen once. Material: peripheral blood. The receptors here all came from a human donor in a cohort sampled during active or convalescent COVID-19.

J is TRBJ2-1 and V is TRBV27, with 7 nucleotides matching TRBD2. Germline assignment: CDR1 MNHEY and CDR2 SMNVEV (reference sequence). The J segment lost 3 bases and the V segment lost 6 bases, leaving 8 bases of the junction unmatched. The CDR3 length is 15 residues. The CDR3 region is CASSSAGPLYNEQFF. The CDR3 region has the DNA TGTGCCAGCAGCTCAGCGGGACCTCTCTACAATGAGCAGTTCTTC.

This chain uses TRBV7-3 with TRBJ2-3, with D maybe TRBD1 (6 bases). The V end lost 2 bases, the J end lost 2 bases, and 8 bases lay between the germline ends. This CDR3 comprises 14 residues. Germline lookup yields CDR1 SGHTA and CDR2 FQGTGA. The CDR3 DNA sequence: TGTGCCAGCAGCTTAGGACAGCACACAGATACGCAGTATTTT. It is translated as CASSLGQHTDTQYF.

The V and J genes are TRBV28 and TRBJ1-1; D perhaps matches TRBD1 (5 bases). Trimming removed 3 bases at V and 5 bases at J, with 13 bases between. The CDR3 loop spans 14 amino acids. Germline V gives CDR1 MDHEN, CDR2 SYDVKM. As DNA, the CDR3 is TGTGCCAGCAGTTTTCGCCAGGGAAAGACTGAAGCTTTCTTT. Residues: CASSFRQGKTEAFF.

Details on this clone: A clone one base away is much larger, so this may be a read error. V and J are TRBV24-1 and TRBJ1-5; 7 bases line up with TRBD1. The V gene's germline CDR1 is KGHDR and CDR2 SFDVKD. CDR3 size: 14 residues. V lost 4 bases and J lost 4; bases outside the gene matches: 3. The CDR3 DNA sequence: TGTGCCACCAGTGACGCGACAGGGAATCAGCCCCAGCATTTT. Translated, it gives CATSDATGNQPQHF.

This chain uses TRBV10-1 with TRBJ2-7, with 7 bases matching TRBD2. CDR1 is WNHNN, CDR2 SYGVQD, per germline (reference sequence). V dropped 6 bases and J dropped 6; count of bases not matched to a gene: 8. The CDR3 sequence is 13 residues long. CDR3 DNA: TGCGCCAGCAGCCCCCCTGGGGGGGTCGAGCAGTACTTC. Protein product: CASSPPGGVEQYF.

The genes are TRBV4-2 and TRBJ2-1; 13 bases are a match to TRBD2. The length of the CDR3 is 21 residues. Unmatched junction bases numbered 19, after V lost 0 bases and J lost 8 bases. Germline V gene data show CDR1 as LGHNA and CDR2 as YNFKEQ. This chain's CDR3 is CASSQDGVRGLAGTLDYEQFF. The CDR3 DNA reads TGTGCCAGCAGCCAAGATGGGGTTCGGGGACTAGCGGGAACTCTTGATTATGAGCAGTTCTTC.

The V and J genes are TRBV28 and TRBJ2-3; D gene uncertain. V lost 3 bases and J 6 bases, leaving 4 bases between the germline ends. Germline loops: CDR1 MDHEN, CDR2 SYDVKM. CDR3 size: 11 residues. CDR3 in amino acids: CASSLQDTQYF. The CDR3 DNA sequence: TGTGCCAGCAGTTTGCAGGATACGCAGTATTTT.

This rearrangement joins TRBV6-1 to TRBJ2-3; 9 nucleotides agree with TRBD1. The ends lost 4 bases at V and 5 bases at J; junction bases unmatched: 10. The CDR3 covers 16 residues. Germline V gene data show CDR1 as MNHNS and CDR2 as SASEGT. The CDR3 loop is CASSGDRVGFQDTQYF. CDR3 in DNA: TGTGCCAGCAGTGGGGACAGGGTGGGTTTTCAAGATACGCAGTATTTT.